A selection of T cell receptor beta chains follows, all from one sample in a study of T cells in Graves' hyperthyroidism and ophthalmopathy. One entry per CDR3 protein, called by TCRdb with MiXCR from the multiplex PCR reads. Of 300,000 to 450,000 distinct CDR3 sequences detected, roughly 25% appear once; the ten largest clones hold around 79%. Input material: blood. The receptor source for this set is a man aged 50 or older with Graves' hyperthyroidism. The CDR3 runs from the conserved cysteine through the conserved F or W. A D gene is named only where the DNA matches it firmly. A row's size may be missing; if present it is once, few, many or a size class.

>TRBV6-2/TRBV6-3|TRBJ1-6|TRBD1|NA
CASSLTGTSNSPLHF
TGTGCCAGCAGCCTGACAGGGACCTCTAATTCACCCCTCCACTTT
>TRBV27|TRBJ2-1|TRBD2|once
CASKGTSGNYNEQFF
TGTGCCAGCAAGGGCACTAGCGGTAACTACAATGAGCAGTTCTTC
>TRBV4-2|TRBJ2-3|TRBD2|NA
CASSRKRTSGSTSASTDTQYF
TGTGCCAGCAGCCGGAAGAGGACTAGCGGGAGTACGTCCGCTAGCACAGATACGCAGTATTTT
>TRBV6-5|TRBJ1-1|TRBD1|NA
CASSYGQGRSRTEAFF
TGTGCCAGCAGTTACGGACAGGGAAGGTCGAGGACTGAAGCTTTCTTT
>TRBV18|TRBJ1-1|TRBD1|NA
CASSPLDRAAFF
TGTGCCAGCTCACCACTGGACAGGGCAGCTTTCTTT
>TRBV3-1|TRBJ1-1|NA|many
CASSHLNTEAFF
TGTGCCAGCAGCCACCTGAACACTGAAGCTTTCTTT
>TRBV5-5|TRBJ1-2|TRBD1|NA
CASSPQGADYGYTF
TGTGCCAGCAGCCCCCAGGGGGCCGACTATGGCTACACCTTC
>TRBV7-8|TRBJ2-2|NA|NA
CASSRAAGLGTGELFF
TGTGCCAGCAGCCGTGCCGCAGGGTTGGGGACCGGGGAGCTGTTTTTT
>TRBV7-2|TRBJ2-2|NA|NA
CASSLAGLVLTHTGELFF
TGTGCCAGCAGCTTAGCGGGGCTAGTCCTCACACACACCGGGGAGCTGTTTTTT
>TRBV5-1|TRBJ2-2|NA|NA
CASSLGGGPNTGELFF
TGCGCCAGCAGCTTGGGTGGCGGGCCGAACACCGGGGAGCTGTTTTTT
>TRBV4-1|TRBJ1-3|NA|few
CASSPVDSGNTIYF
TGCGCCAGCAGCCCAGTTGACTCTGGAAACACCATATATTTT
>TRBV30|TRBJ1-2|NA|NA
CAWSVWSGSGSMNYGYTF
TGTGCCTGGAGTGTTTGGTCAGGGAGCGGTTCTATGAACTATGGCTACACCTTC
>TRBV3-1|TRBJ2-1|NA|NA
CASSSGYSYNEQFF
TGTGCCAGCAGCTCGGGGTACTCCTACAATGAGCAGTTCTTC
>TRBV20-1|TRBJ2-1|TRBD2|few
CSAPLAGDLYNEQFF
TGCAGTGCTCCCCTAGCGGGCGACCTTTACAATGAGCAGTTCTTC
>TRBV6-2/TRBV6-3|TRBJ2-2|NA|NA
CASSYSTSTGELFF
TGTGCCAGCAGTTACTCTACCTCCACCGGGGAGCTGTTTTTT
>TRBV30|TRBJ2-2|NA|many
CAWNLASTGELFF
TGTGCCTGGAACCTAGCGAGCACCGGGGAGCTGTTTTTT
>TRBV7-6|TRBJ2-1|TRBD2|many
CASSLAGSPYNEQFF
TGTGCCAGCAGCCTAGCGGGTAGTCCCTACAATGAGCAGTTCTTC
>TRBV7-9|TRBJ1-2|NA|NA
CASSSDWNYGYTF
TGTGCCAGCAGCTCGGACTGGAACTATGGCTACACCTTC
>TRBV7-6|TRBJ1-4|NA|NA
CASSLNRPPNEKLFF
TGTGCCAGCAGCTTAAACAGGCCCCCTAATGAAAAACTGTTTTTT
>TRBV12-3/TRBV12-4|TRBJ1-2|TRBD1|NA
CASSLVEGAHYYGYTF
TGTGCCAGCAGTTTAGTGGAGGGGGCCCACTACTATGGCTACACCTTC
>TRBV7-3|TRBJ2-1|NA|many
CASGAGGHEQFF
TGTGCCAGCGGGGCCGGGGGGCATGAGCAGTTCTTC
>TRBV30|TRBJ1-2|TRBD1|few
CAWSVPPPGTADYTF
TGTGCCTGGAGTGTACCCCCTCCGGGGACAGCGGACTACACCTTC